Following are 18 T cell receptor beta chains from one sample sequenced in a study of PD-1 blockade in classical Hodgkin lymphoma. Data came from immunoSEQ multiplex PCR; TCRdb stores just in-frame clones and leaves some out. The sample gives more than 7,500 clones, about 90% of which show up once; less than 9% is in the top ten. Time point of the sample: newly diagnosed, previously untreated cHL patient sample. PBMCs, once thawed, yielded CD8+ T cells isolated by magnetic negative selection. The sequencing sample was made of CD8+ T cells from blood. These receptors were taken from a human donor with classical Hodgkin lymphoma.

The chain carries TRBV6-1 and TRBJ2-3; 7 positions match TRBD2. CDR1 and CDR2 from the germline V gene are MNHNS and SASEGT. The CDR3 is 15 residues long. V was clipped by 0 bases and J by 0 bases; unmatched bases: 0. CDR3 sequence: CASSEASGSTDTQYF. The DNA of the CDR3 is TGTGCCAGCAGTGAAGCTAGCGGGAGCACAGATACGCAGTATTTT.

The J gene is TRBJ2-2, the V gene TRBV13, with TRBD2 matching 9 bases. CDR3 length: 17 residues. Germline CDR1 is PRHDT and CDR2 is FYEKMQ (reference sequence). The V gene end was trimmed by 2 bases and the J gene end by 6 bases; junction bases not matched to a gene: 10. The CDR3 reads CASSLKKAGGPPGELFF. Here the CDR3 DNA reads TGTGCCAGCAGCTTAAAGAAGGCGGGAGGGCCCCCCGGGGAGCTGTTTTTT.

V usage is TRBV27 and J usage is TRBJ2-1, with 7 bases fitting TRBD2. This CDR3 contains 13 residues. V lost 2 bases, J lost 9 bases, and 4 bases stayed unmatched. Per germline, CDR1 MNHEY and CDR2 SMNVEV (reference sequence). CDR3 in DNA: TGTGCCAGCAGTTTAGCGGGAGAGGGTGAGCAGTTCTTC. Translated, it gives CASSLAGEGEQFF.

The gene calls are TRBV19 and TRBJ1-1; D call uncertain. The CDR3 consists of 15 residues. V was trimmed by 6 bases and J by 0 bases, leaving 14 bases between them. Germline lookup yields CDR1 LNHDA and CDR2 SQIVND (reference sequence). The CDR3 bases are TGTGCCAGTAGCTTGGTCGGGCTTATGAACACTGAAGCTTTCTTT. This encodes CASSLVGLMNTEAFF.

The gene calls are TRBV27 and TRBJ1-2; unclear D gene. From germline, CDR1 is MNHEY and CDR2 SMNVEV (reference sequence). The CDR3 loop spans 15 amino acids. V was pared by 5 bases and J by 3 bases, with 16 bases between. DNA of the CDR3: TGTGCCAGCAGTCTAAAAGGAACGAAATACTATGGCTACACCTTC. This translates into CASSLKGTKYYGYTF.

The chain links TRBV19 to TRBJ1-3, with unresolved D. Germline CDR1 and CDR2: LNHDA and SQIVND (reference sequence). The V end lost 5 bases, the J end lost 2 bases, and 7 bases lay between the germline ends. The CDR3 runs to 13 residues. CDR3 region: CASSVDPGNTIYF. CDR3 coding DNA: TGTGCCAGTAGTGTCGATCCTGGAAACACCATATATTTT.

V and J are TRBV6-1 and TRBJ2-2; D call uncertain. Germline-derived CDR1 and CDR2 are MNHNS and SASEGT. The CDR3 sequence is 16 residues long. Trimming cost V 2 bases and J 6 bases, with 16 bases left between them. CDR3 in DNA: TGTGCCAGCAGTGAACAAGGATTAGCTCTCGCCGGGGAGCTGTTTTTT. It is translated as CASSEQGLALAGELFF.

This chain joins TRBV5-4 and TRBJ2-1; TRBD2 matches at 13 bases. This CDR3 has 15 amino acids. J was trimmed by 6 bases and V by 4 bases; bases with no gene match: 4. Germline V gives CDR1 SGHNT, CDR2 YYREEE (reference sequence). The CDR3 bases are TGTGCCAGCAGCGACGGACTAGCGGGAGTCAATGAGCAGTTCTTC. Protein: CASSDGLAGVNEQFF.

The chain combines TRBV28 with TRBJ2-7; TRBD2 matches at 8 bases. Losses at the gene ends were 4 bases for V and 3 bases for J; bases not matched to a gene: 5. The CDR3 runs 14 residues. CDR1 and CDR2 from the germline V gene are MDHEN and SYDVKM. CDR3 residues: CASSSSGRVYEQYF. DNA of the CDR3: TGTGCCAGCAGTTCATCCGGGAGGGTCTACGAGCAGTACTTC.

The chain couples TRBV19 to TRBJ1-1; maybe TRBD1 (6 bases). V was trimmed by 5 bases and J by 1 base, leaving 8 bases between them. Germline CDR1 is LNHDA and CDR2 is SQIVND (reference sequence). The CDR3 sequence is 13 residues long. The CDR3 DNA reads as TGTGCCAGTAGTTTAGGGGGGAACACTGAAGCTTTCTTT. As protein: CASSLGGNTEAFF. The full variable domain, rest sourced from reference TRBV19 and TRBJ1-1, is DGGITQSPKYLFRKEGQNVTLSCEQNLNHDAMYWYRQDPGQGLRLIYYSQIVNDFQKGDIAEGYSVSREKKESFPLTVTSAQKNPTAFYLCASSLGGNTEAFFGQGTRLTVV.

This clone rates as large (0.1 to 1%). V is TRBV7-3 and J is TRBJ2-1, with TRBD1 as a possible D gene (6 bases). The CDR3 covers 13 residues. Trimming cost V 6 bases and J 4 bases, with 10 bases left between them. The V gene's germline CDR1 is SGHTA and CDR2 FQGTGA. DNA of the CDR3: TGTGCCAGCAGTGCTGGACAGTACAATGAGCAGTTCTTC. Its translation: CASSAGQYNEQFF.

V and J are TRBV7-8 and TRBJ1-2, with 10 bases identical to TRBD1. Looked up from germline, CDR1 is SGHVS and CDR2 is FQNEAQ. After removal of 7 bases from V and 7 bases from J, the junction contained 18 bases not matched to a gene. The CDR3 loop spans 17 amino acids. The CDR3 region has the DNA TGTGCCAGCACCCCCCGGGTAGACAGGGGGCCAAGCGGTGGCTACACCTTC. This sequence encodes CASTPRVDRGPSGGYTF.

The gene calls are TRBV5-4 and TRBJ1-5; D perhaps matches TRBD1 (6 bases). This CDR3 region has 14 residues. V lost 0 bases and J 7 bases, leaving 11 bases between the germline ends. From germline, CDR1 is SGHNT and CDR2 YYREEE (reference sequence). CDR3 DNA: TGTGCCAGCAGCTTGGCGGGGGGCATGCAGCCCCAGCATTTT. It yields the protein CASSLAGGMQPQHF.

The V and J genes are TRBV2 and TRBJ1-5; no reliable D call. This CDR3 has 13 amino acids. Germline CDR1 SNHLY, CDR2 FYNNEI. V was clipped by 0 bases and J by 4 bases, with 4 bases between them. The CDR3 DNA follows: TGTGCCAGCAGTGAAGCGCTGAATCAGCCCCAGCATTTT. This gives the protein CASSEALNQPQHF.

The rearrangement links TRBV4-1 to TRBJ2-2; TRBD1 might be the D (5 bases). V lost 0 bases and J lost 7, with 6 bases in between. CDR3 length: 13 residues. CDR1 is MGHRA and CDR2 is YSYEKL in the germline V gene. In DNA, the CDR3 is TGCGCCAGCAGCCAAGATAGGGGCGGGGAGCTGTTTTTT. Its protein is CASSQDRGGELFF.

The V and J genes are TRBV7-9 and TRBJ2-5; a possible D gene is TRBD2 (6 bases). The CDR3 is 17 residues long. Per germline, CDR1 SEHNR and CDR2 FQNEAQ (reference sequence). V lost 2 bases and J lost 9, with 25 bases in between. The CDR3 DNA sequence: TGTGCCAGCAGCTTATTGGGTGCAAAGCGGGCGGCCTGGCCCCAGTACTTC. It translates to CASSLLGAKRAAWPQYF. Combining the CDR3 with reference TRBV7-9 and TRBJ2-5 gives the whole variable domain DTGVSQNPRHKITKRGQNVTFRCDPISEHNRLYWYRQTLGQGPEFLTYFQNEAQLEKSRLLSDRFSAERPKGSFSTLEIQRTEQGDSAMYLCASSLLGAKRAAWPQYFGPGTRLLVL.

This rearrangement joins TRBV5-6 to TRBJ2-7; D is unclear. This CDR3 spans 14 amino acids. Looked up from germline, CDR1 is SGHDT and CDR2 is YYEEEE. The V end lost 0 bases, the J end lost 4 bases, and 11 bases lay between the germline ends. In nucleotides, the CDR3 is TGTGCCAGCAGCTTGGCCCTCGGCGGATACGAGCAGTACTTC. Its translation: CASSLALGGYEQYF.

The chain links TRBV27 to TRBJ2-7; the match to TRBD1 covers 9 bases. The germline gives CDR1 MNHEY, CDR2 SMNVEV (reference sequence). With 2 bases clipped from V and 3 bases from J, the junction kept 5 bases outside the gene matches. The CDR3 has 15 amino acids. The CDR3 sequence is CASSLTGTGFYEQYF. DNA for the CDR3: TGTGCCAGCAGTTTAACCGGGACAGGGTTCTACGAGCAGTACTTC.